This T cell receptor beta chain stems from a study of T cell changes during pregnancy in multiple sclerosis. This CDR3 has 15 residues. Germline trimming cut 4 bases from V and 2 bases from J; bases unmatched to any gene: 4. Per the germline V gene, CDR1 is SEHNR and CDR2 is FQNEAQ (reference sequence). TCRdb keeps only in-frame clones here, not all; method: immunoSEQ multiplex PCR. Among about 40,000 clones listed, 91% were seen once. The rearrangement links TRBV7-9 to TRBJ2-2, with TRBD1 matching 7 bases. The receptor was isolated from a female donor with multiple sclerosis, enrolled in a pregnancy study. Here the sequenced sample was CD8+ T cells from peripheral blood mononuclear cells, taken before pregnancy. The CDR3 region has the DNA TGTGCCAGCAGCTCAAGGGACAGAAACACCGGGGAGCTGTTTTTT. Residues: CASSSRDRNTGELFF.